Shown below are 13 T cell receptor beta chains from a single sample sequenced in a study of beta chain features in type 1 diabetes. Since all of the isolated RNA was reverse transcribed, expressed TCRB transcripts were what got sequenced. Method: immunoSEQ multiplex PCR; TCRdb's copy keeps in-frame clones and lacks some. Here the sample spans about 160,000 clones, about 8.1% being singletons. Sequences were obtained from central memory CD4+ T cells from blood. The receptors were gathered from a man younger than 35 in good health.

This sequence joins TRBV6-5 and TRBJ2-6, with a tentative D call TRBD1 (5 bases). Germline V gene lookup returns CDR1 MNHEY and CDR2 SVGAGI. The V gene lost 6 bases and the J gene lost 2 bases, with 11 bases spanning the gap. This CDR3 has 15 residues. Written as DNA, the CDR3 is TGTGCCAGCAGGCTCAGGGCAACTGGGGCCAACGTCCTGACTTTC. It encodes CASRLRATGANVLTF.

This clone came up many times. The chain uses TRBV5-4 and TRBJ2-3, with 11 bases fitting TRBD2. CDR1 SGHNT and CDR2 YYREEE come from the germline V gene (reference sequence). V trimming: 4 bases; J trimming: 1 base; junction bases outside the gene matches: 5. The CDR3 loop spans 16 amino acids. CDR3 DNA sequence: TGTGCCAGCAGCGACGGACTAGCGGGCGGCACAGATACGCAGTATTTT. It codes for CASSDGLAGGTDTQYF.

This clone was observed a handful of times. The chain combines TRBV6-5 with TRBJ2-2, with 11 bases that match TRBD1. Trimming at V came to 5 bases and at J to 7 bases, leaving 6 bases not matched to a gene. Germline V gene sequence: CDR1 MNHEY, CDR2 SVGAGI. This CDR3 has 15 residues. CDR3 DNA: TGTGCCAGCAGTCAGGACAGGGGGCGTAGCGGGGAGCTGTTTTTT. Protein: CASSQDRGRSGELFF.

The V and J genes are TRBV4-1 and TRBJ2-1, with 8 bases that match TRBD2. This CDR3 region has 14 residues. Unmatched junction bases numbered 18, after V lost 8 bases and J lost 15 bases. Per germline, CDR1 MGHRA and CDR2 YSYEKL. The CDR3 is CASETYEREHRRFF. CDR3 sequence (DNA): TGCGCCAGCGAAACTTATGAGCGGGAGCACCGTCGGTTCTTC.

The chain has TRBV5-1 and TRBJ2-7; TRBD1 might be the D (5 bases). Germline CDR1 SGHRS, CDR2 YFSETQ. V gave up 4 bases and J gave up 2 bases, with 13 bases separating them. The CDR3 spans 14 residues. CDR3 protein: CASSPGHGAYEQYF. As DNA, the CDR3 is TGCGCCAGCAGCCCCGGACACGGAGCCTACGAGCAGTACTTC.

V gene TRBV7-2 combines with J gene TRBJ2-3; 8 positions match TRBD2. V was pared by 4 bases and J by 0 bases, with 3 bases of the junction left unmatched. Germline V CDR1 and CDR2: SGHTA, FQGNSA. The CDR3 spans 15 residues. CDR3 protein: CASSSRLASTDTQYF. The CDR3 DNA is TGTGCCAGCAGCTCCCGACTAGCGAGCACAGATACGCAGTATTTT.

The rearrangement links TRBV29-1 to TRBJ1-4; TRBD1 might be the D (5 bases). CDR1 is SQVTM and CDR2 is ANQGSEA in the germline V gene. The CDR3 extends over 14 amino acids. Trimming cost V 4 bases and J 3 bases, with 12 bases left between them. The CDR3 loop is CSVGHGAANEKLFF. Here the CDR3 DNA reads TGCAGCGTTGGTCATGGGGCGGCTAATGAAAAACTGTTTTTT. The full variable domain, rest sourced from reference TRBV29-1 and TRBJ1-4, is SAVISQKPSRDICQRGTSLTIQCQVDSQVTMMFWYRQQPGQSLTLIATANQGSEATYESGFVIDKFPISRPNLTFSTLTVSNMSPEDSSIYLCSVGHGAANEKLFFGSGTQLSVL.

This rearrangement joins TRBV5-4 to TRBJ1-2; possible D gene TRBD1, 6 bases. CDR1 is SGHNT and CDR2 is YYREEE in the germline V gene (reference sequence). This CDR3 region has 14 residues. V was shortened by 4 bases and J by 1 base, with 11 bases between the two germline ends. CDR3 amino acids: CASSGQTDNYGYTF. The CDR3 bases are TGTGCCAGCAGCGGACAGACAGATAACTATGGCTACACCTTC.

This clone has a handful of counts. The chain combines TRBV28 with TRBJ2-3, with 11 bases identical to TRBD1. Germline trimming cut 6 bases from V and 2 bases from J; bases unmatched to any gene: 4. CDR1 is MDHEN, CDR2 SYDVKM, per germline. This CDR3 is 15 amino acids long. DNA of the CDR3: TGTGCCAGCAGCCGGACAGGGGGCTACACAGATACGCAGTATTTT. Protein sequence: CASSRTGGYTDTQYF.

J is TRBJ1-1 and V is TRBV11-3, with a possible D match to TRBD1 (6 bases). The CDR3 extends over 14 amino acids. In germline, CDR1 is SGHNT, CDR2 YENEEA. The ends were cut back, 5 bases at V and 0 bases at J, with 10 bases in the middle. The CDR3 here is CASSDRRLNTEAFF. The CDR3 DNA reads as TGTGCCAGCAGCGACAGGAGACTGAACACTGAAGCTTTCTTT.

This clone was observed a few times. The chain joins TRBV5-8 to TRBJ1-5; TRBD1 aligns across 8 bases. The CDR3 length is 14 residues. Germline V CDR1 and CDR2: SGHTS, YDEGEE. V shed 4 bases and J 5 bases; nucleotides not matched to a gene: 5. The CDR3 here is CASSQGQGYQPQHF. The CDR3 DNA reads as TGTGCCAGCAGCCAAGGACAGGGTTATCAGCCCCAGCATTTT.

In DNA, the CDR3 is TGTGCCAGTAGTCATCGGAGGAACACTGAAGCTTTCTTT. As protein: CASSHRRNTEAFF. The chain couples TRBV19 to TRBJ1-1; D gene ambiguous. The V gene lost 5 bases and the J gene lost 1 base, with 8 bases spanning the gap. Germline loops: CDR1 LNHDA, CDR2 SQIVND (reference sequence). The CDR3 totals 13 residues.

The chain recombines TRBV6-1 with TRBJ1-1; D ambiguous. The CDR3 covers 14 residues. Trimming took off 6 bases at V and 5 bases at J, with 16 bases between the two ends. The germline gives CDR1 MNHNS, CDR2 SASEGT. CDR3 amino acids: CASSYRDKPTEAFF. DNA of the CDR3: TGTGCCAGCAGCTACCGTGACAAGCCGACTGAAGCTTTCTTT.